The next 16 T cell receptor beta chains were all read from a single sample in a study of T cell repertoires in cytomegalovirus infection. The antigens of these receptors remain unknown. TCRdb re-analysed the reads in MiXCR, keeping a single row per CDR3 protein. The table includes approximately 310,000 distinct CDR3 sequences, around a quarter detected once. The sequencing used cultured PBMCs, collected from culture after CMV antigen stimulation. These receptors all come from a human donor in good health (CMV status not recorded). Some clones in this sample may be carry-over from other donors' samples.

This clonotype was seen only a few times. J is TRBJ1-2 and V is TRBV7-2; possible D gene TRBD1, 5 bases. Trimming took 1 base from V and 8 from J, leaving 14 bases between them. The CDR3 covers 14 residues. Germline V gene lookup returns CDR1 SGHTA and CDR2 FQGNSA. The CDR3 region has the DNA TGTGCCAGCAGCTTAGGAGGAGGCAGGGACGGCTACACCTTC. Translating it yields CASSLGGGRDGYTF.

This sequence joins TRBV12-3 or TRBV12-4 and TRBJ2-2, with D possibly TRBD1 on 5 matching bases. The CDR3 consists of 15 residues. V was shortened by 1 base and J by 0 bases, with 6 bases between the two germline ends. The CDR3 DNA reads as TGTGCCAGCAGTTTAGGACAGCCGAACACCGGGGAGCTGTTTTTT. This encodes CASSLGQPNTGELFF.

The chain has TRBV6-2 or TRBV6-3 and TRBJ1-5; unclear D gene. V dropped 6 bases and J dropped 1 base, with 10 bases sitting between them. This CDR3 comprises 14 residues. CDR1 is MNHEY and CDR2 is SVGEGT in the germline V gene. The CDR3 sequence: CASRPDASNQPQHF. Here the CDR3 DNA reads TGTGCCAGCAGGCCTGATGCGAGCAATCAGCCCCAGCATTTT.

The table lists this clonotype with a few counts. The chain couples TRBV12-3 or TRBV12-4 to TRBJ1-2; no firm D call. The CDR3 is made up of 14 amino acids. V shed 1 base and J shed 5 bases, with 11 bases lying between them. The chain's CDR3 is CASSLVPGWYGYTF. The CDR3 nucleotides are TGTGCCAGCAGTTTAGTCCCGGGTTGGTATGGCTACACCTTC.

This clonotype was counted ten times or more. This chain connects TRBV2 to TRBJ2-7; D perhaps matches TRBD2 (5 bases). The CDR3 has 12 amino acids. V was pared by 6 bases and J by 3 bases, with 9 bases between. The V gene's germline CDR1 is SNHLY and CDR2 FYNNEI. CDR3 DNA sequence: TGTGCCAGCAGCAGGAGCGGCTACGAGCAGTACTTC. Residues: CASSRSGYEQYF.

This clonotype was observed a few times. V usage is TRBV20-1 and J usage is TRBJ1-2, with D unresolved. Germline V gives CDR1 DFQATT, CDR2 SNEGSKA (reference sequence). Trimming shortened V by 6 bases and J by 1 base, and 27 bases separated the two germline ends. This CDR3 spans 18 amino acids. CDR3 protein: CSAYPGNRPDFFNYGYTF. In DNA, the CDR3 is TGCAGTGCCTACCCGGGAAACAGACCAGATTTTTTTAACTATGGCTACACCTTC.

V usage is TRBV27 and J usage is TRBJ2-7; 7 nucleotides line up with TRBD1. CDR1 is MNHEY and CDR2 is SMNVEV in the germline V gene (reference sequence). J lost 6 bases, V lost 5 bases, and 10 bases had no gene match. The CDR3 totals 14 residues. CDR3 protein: CASSDRDSRSEQYF. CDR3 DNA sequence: TGTGCCAGCAGTGACAGGGACAGTAGGAGCGAGCAGTACTTC.

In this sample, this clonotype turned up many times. The CDR3 here is CASSPRQGEQYV. CDR3 bases: TGTGCCAGCAGCCCAAGACAGGGGGAGCAGTACGTC. The V call is TRBV7-2, the J call TRBJ2-7; 8 nucleotides line up with TRBD1. CDR1 and CDR2 (germline): SGHTA, FQGNSA. The V and J ends lost 5 bases and 7 bases, in that order; junction bases with no gene match: 4. The CDR3 runs to 12 residues.

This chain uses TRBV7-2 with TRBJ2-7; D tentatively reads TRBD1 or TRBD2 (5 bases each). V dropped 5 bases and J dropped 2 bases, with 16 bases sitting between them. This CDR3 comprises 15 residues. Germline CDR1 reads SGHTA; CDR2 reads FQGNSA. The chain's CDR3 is CASSPRDGGPYEQYF. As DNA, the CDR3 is TGTGCCAGCAGCCCCCGGGACGGCGGTCCCTACGAGCAGTACTTC.

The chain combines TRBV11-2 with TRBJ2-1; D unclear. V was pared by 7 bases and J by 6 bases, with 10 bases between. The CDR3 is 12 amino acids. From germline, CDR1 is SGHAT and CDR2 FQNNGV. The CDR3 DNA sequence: TGTGCCAGCACCGTCATCCGCAATGAGCAGTTCTTC. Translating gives CASTVIRNEQFF.

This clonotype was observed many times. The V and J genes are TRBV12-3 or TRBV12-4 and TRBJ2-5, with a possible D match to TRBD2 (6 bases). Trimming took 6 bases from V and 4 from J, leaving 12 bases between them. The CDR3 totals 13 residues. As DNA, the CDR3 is TGTGCCAGCAGGCCCCGGGGGTCAGAGACCCAGTACTTC. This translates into CASRPRGSETQYF.

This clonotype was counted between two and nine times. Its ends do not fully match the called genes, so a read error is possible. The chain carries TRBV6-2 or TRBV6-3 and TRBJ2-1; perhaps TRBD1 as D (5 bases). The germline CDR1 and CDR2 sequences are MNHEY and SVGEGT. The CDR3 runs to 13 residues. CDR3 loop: CASRYSGANEQFF. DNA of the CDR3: TGTGCCAGCAGATACTCTGGGGCCAATGAGCAGTTCTTC.

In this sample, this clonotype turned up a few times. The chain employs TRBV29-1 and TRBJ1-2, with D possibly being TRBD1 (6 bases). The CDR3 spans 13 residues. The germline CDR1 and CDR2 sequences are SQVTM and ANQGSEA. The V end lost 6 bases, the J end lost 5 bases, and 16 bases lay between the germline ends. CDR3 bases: TGCAGCGTCGACGGGGGGGCCCGTTATGGCTACACCTTC. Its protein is CSVDGGARYGYTF. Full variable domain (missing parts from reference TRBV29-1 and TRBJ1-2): SAVISQKPSRDICQRGTSLTIQCQVDSQVTMMFWYRQQPGQSLTLIATANQGSEATYESGFVIDKFPISRPNLTFSTLTVSNMSPEDSSIYLCSVDGGARYGYTFGSGTRLTVV.

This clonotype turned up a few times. CDR3 residues: CASSLVAGKGSEQFF. CDR3 nucleotide sequence: TGCGCCAGCAGCTTGGTGGCAGGGAAGGGGAGTGAGCAGTTCTTC. The rearrangement joins TRBV5-1 to TRBJ2-1; tentatively, D is TRBD1 or TRBD2 (5 bases each). Trimming cost V 0 bases and J 9 bases, with 16 bases left between them. The CDR3 is made up of 15 amino acids. CDR1 SGHRS and CDR2 YFSETQ come from the germline V gene.

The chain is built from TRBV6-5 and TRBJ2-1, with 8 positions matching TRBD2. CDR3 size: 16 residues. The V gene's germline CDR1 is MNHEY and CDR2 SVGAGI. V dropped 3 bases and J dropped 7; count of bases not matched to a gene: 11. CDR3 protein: CASSYGSFTSGNEQFF. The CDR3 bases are TGTGCCAGCAGTTATGGGTCTTTCACTAGCGGAAATGAGCAGTTCTTC.

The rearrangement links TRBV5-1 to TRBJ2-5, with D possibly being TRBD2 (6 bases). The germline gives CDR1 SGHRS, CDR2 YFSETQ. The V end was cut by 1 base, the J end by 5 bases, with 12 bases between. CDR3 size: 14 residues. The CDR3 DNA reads TGCGCCAGCAGCTTGACGGGAGAGTGGGAGACCCAGTACTTC. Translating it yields CASSLTGEWETQYF.